Each of the 24 T cell receptor beta chains below was sequenced from the same sample in a study of CD8 T cells in ankylosing spondylitis. TCRdb passed the 5' RACE reads through MiXCR, listing each CDR3 protein once. Of around 39,000 distinct CDR3 sequences listed, roughly 9.6% are singletons. Specimen: synovial fluid, either unsorted or a sorted T cell fraction (not recorded which). Receptors were obtained from a male donor with ankylosing spondylitis.

The chain carries TRBV11-2 and TRBJ2-2, with unresolved D. CDR1 is SGHAT, CDR2 FQNNGV, per germline. CDR3 length equals 14 residues. Trimming removed 0 bases at V and 6 bases at J, with 8 bases between. The chain's CDR3 is CASSLDLLSGELFF. In DNA form, the CDR3 reads TGTGCCAGCAGCTTAGATCTCTTATCCGGGGAGCTGTTTTTT. Filled out from reference TRBV11-2 and TRBJ2-2, the complete variable domain reads EAGVAQSPRYKIIEKRQSVAFWCNPISGHATLYWYQQILGQGPKLLIQFQNNGVVDDSQLPKDRFSAERLKGVDSTLKIQPAKLEDSAVYLCASSLDLLSGELFFGEGSRLTVL.

This clonotype was picked up a small number of times. In this CDR3 the conserved last residue, phenylalanine or tryptophan, is missing, so a read error is likely. The V call is TRBV6-5, the J call TRBJ1-1; the D gene is possibly TRBD1 (5 bases). The length of the CDR3 is 15 residues. The germline V gene has CDR1 MNHEY and CDR2 SVGAGI. V lost 6 bases and J lost 1, with 15 bases in between. CDR3 protein: CASRYRETANTEAFL. The CDR3 bases are TGTGCCAGCAGATATCGGGAGACAGCGAACACTGAAGCTTTCTTG.

This clonotype was counted only a few times. The chain employs TRBV6-5 and TRBJ2-7, with a tentative D call TRBD1 (5 bases). The germline V gene encodes CDR1 MNHEY and CDR2 SVGAGI. CDR3 length equals 15 residues. V was pared by 2 bases and J by 2 bases, with 13 bases between. CDR3: CASSYATVETYEQYF. For the CDR3, the DNA is TGTGCCAGCAGTTACGCGACAGTGGAGACCTACGAGCAGTACTTC.

The V call is TRBV29-1, the J call TRBJ2-2; D is uncertain. CDR3 length: 14 amino acids. The V end was cut by 4 bases, the J end by 3 bases, with 12 bases between. Germline V gene lookup returns CDR1 SQVTM and CDR2 ANQGSEA. CDR3 nucleotides: TGCAGCGTTGCCCGCTCGGGCGACACCGGGGAGCTGTTTTTT. Amino acid sequence: CSVARSGDTGELFF.

The table lists this clonotype with a few counts. J is TRBJ2-3 and V is TRBV20-1; TRBD2 matches 8 bases. Germline trimming cut 1 base from V and 0 bases from J; bases unmatched to any gene: 3. The CDR3 spans 15 residues. CDR1 and CDR2 (germline): DFQATT, SNEGSKA (reference sequence). CDR3 DNA: TGCAGTGCTAGAGCGGGGGGGGGAAGCACAGATACGCAGTATTTT. It codes for CSARAGGGSTDTQYF.

This clonotype was detected many times. J is TRBJ2-3 and V is TRBV5-5, with 8 bases that match TRBD2. Germline V gene data show CDR1 as SGHKS and CDR2 as YYEKEE (reference sequence). The V gene end was trimmed by 1 base and the J gene end by 1 base; junction bases not matched to a gene: 5. The CDR3 loop spans 16 amino acids. As DNA, the CDR3 is TGTGCCAGCAGCTTGTCGGGGGGGGCTCGCACAGATACGCAGTATTTT. Protein: CASSLSGGARTDTQYF.

CDR3: CASSPPGLRGTQYF. The CDR3 nucleotides are TGTGCCAGCAGCCCACCGGGACTCCGGGGGACCCAGTACTTC. The V and J genes are TRBV11-2 and TRBJ2-5, with D possibly matching TRBD2 (6 bases). With 5 bases removed from V and 7 bases from J, the gap between germline ends came to 17 bases. The CDR3 is 14 amino acids. In germline, CDR1 is SGHAT, CDR2 FQNNGV.

This clonotype was counted at least ten times. The V and J genes are TRBV6-1 and TRBJ2-5; 7 bases are a match to TRBD1. V lost 1 base to trimming and J lost 5 bases; unmatched junction nucleotides: 13. CDR1 and CDR2 from the germline V gene are MNHNS and SASEGT. This CDR3 spans 17 amino acids. The CDR3 region is CASSEDIIGTAPETQYF. CDR3 DNA: TGTGCCAGCAGTGAAGATATTATTGGGACAGCACCGGAGACCCAGTACTTC.

This clonotype was counted ten times or more. This sequence joins TRBV9 and TRBJ2-1, with D uncertain. Trimming took 0 bases from V and 9 from J, leaving 16 bases between them. Germline lookup yields CDR1 SGDLS and CDR2 YYNGEE. This CDR3 contains 15 residues. CDR3 in DNA: TGTGCCAGCAGCGTAGGTTGGTTCTCTACGGGTGAGCAGTTCTTC. It codes for CASSVGWFSTGEQFF.

This clonotype was found many times. The chain links TRBV29-1 to TRBJ2-6, with a weak D call TRBD1 (6 bases). Trimming took off 4 bases at V and 0 bases at J, with 13 bases between the two ends. Germline V gene lookup returns CDR1 SQVTM and CDR2 ANQGSEA. The CDR3 is made up of 16 amino acids. In nucleotides, the CDR3 is TGCAGCGTTGGACAGGTGACCTTCTCTGGGGCCAACGTCCTGACTTTC. Protein product: CSVGQVTFSGANVLTF.

This clonotype was detected a few times. The chain is built from TRBV28 and TRBJ2-5; 10 bases map to TRBD2. CDR3 length: 16 amino acids. The germline V gene encodes CDR1 MDHEN and CDR2 SYDVKM. Unmatched junction bases numbered 6, after V lost 1 base and J lost 4 bases. This CDR3 reads CASSLFRLAGAETQYF. The CDR3 DNA reads as TGTGCCAGCAGTTTATTTCGGCTAGCGGGAGCAGAGACCCAGTACTTC.

The gene calls are TRBV23-1 and TRBJ2-3, with 7 bases matching TRBD2. TRBV23-1 is given ORF status, its function remaining uncertain. After removal of 7 bases from V and 5 bases from J, the junction contained 12 bases not matched to a gene. The CDR3 has 15 amino acids. CDR3 bases: TGCGCCAGCACCACTAGCGCCTGGAGGATAGATACGCAGTATTTT. Its translation is CASTTSAWRIDTQYF.

This clonotype was seen only a few times. The rearrangement links TRBV5-1 to TRBJ2-7; D tentatively fits TRBD1 or TRBD2 (5 bases each). Trimming removed 6 bases from V and 4 bases from J, with 14 bases in between. From germline, CDR1 is SGHRS and CDR2 YFSETQ. The CDR3 length is 13 residues. The CDR3 spells CASTFLEGYEQYF. CDR3 bases: TGCGCCAGCACCTTTCTCGAGGGGTACGAGCAGTACTTC.

This clonotype was picked up many times. This chain uses TRBV11-1 with TRBJ2-2; D possibly corresponds to TRBD2 (6 bases). The CDR3 spans 14 residues. Trimming stripped 3 bases from V and 6 bases from J, with 11 bases between. The germline gives CDR1 SGHAT, CDR2 FQDESV (reference sequence). CDR3 residues: CASSLELASGELFF. DNA of the CDR3: TGTGCCAGCAGCTTGGAACTAGCCTCCGGGGAGCTGTTTTTT. The variable domain in full, completed from reference TRBV11-1 and TRBJ2-2, reads EAEVAQSPRYKITEKSQAVAFWCDPISGHATLYWYRQILGQGPELLVQFQDESVVDDSQLPKDRFSAERLKGVDSTLKIQPAELGDSAMYLCASSLELASGELFFGEGSRLTVL.

This clonotype was counted at least ten times. The chain employs TRBV5-1 and TRBJ1-5; D unclear. V was trimmed by 0 bases and J by 2 bases, leaving 3 bases between them. Germline CDR1 and CDR2: SGHRS and YFSETQ. This CDR3 spans 13 amino acids. As DNA, the CDR3 is TGCGCCAGCAGCTTGGACGGCAATCAGCCCCAGCATTTT. Translated: CASSLDGNQPQHF.

This clonotype was seen more than once but under ten times. This chain uses TRBV7-2 with TRBJ2-7; the match to TRBD1 covers 8 bases. V dropped 6 bases and J dropped 2; count of bases not matched to a gene: 3. Germline assignment: CDR1 SGHTA and CDR2 FQGNSA. This CDR3 has 13 amino acids. The CDR3 region has the DNA TGTGCCAGCAGGCGGACAGGGCCCTACGAGCAGTACTTC. Translating it yields CASRRTGPYEQYF.

This clonotype was recorded many times. The chain uses TRBV6-1 and TRBJ2-1; 8 nucleotides agree with TRBD2. CDR3 length: 15 residues. The V and J ends lost 2 bases and 7 bases, in that order; junction bases with no gene match: 7. The germline gives CDR1 MNHNS, CDR2 SASEGT. This CDR3 is CASSELKGLVNEQFF. CDR3 nucleotide sequence: TGTGCCAGCAGTGAACTTAAGGGACTAGTTAATGAGCAGTTCTTC.

This clonotype was seen many times. The rearrangement uses TRBV5-1 and TRBJ1-1; no clear D. Trimming shortened V by 5 bases and J by 5 bases, and 10 bases separated the two germline ends. CDR1 SGHRS and CDR2 YFSETQ come from the germline V gene. The CDR3 is 12 residues long. CDR3 sequence: CASSPGWTEAFF. In DNA, the CDR3 is TGCGCCAGCAGTCCGGGATGGACTGAAGCTTTCTTT. Full variable domain (rest looked up from reference TRBV5-1 and TRBJ1-1): KAGVTQTPRYLIKTRGQQVTLSCSPISGHRSVSWYQQTPGQGLQFLFEYFSETQRNKGNFPGRFSGRQFSNSRSEMNVSTLELGDSALYLCASSPGWTEAFFGQGTRLTVV.

The genes are TRBV7-8 and TRBJ1-5; D might be TRBD1 (5 bases). This CDR3 is 13 amino acids long. Germline V CDR1 and CDR2: SGHVS, FQNEAQ. V was shortened by 4 bases and J by 4 bases, with 8 bases between the two germline ends. CDR3 in amino acids: CASSWTQNQPQHF. DNA of the CDR3: TGTGCCAGCAGCTGGACACAGAATCAGCCCCAGCATTTT.

The J gene is TRBJ2-3, the V gene TRBV20-1, with a tentative D call TRBD2 (6 bases). The CDR3 is 14 amino acids. Germline values: CDR1 DFQATT, CDR2 SNEGSKA (reference sequence). V was cut by 6 bases and J by 0 bases, with 13 bases left in between. CDR3 in amino acids: CSALLATSTDTQYF. The DNA of the CDR3 is TGCAGTGCCCTTCTAGCGACTAGCACAGATACGCAGTATTTT.

This clonotype was recorded a few times. The rearrangement uses TRBV11-3 and TRBJ2-7; either TRBD1 or TRBD2 may fit D (6 bases each). The length of the CDR3 is 17 residues. Germline V lookup: CDR1 SGHNT, CDR2 YENEEA. Trimming stripped 4 bases from V and 5 bases from J, with 24 bases between. Written as DNA, the CDR3 is TGTGCCAGCAGCTCAGTGGGGGGCGCGAAGCCCCGGGACGAGCAGTACTTC. Encoded protein: CASSSVGGAKPRDEQYF.

A few counts support this clonotype. The chain combines TRBV6-2 or TRBV6-3 with TRBJ2-3; D unclear. Trimming removed 6 bases from V and 4 bases from J, with 14 bases in between. From germline, CDR1 is MNHEY and CDR2 SVGEGT. This CDR3 has 14 amino acids. The CDR3 DNA follows: TGTGCCAGCAGAGACAACCCGACGGCAGATACGCAGTATTTT. Residues: CASRDNPTADTQYF.

This clonotype was seen repeatedly, ten times or more. This chain connects TRBV2 to TRBJ2-7, with D uncertain. Germline lookup yields CDR1 SNHLY and CDR2 FYNNEI. The CDR3 extends over 13 amino acids. The V and J ends lost 4 bases and 2 bases respectively, with 9 bases between them. CDR3 sequence reads: CASSVSPAYEQYF. CDR3 DNA: TGTGCCAGCAGTGTTTCCCCCGCCTACGAGCAGTACTTC.

This clonotype was picked up many times. The CDR3 DNA follows: TGTGCCAGCGAGATGGGCTTGGCCTACGAGCAGTACTTC. As protein: CASEMGLAYEQYF. The V gene is TRBV6-2 or TRBV6-3, the J gene TRBJ2-7, with D unresolved. The V gene lost 8 bases and the J gene lost 2 bases, with 13 bases spanning the gap. CDR1 is MNHEY, CDR2 SVGEGT, per germline. The CDR3 is 13 residues long.